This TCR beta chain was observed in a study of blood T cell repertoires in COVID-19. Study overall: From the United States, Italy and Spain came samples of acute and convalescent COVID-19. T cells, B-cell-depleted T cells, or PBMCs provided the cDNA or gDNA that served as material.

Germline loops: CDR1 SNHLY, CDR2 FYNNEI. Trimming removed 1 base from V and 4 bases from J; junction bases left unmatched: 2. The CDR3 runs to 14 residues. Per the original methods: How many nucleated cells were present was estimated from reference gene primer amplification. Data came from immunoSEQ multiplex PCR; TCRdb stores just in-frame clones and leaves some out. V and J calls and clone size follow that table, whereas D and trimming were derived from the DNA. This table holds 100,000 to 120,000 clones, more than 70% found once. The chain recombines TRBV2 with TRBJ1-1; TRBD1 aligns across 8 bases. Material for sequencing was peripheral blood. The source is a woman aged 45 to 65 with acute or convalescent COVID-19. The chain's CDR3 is CASSEDRGTTEAFF. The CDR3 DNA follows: TGTGCCAGCAGTGAAGACAGGGGGACCACTGAAGCTTTCTTT.